The 5 T cell receptor beta chains presented below share a single source sample, sequenced in a study of blood T cell repertoires in COVID-19. Clones were sequenced by immunoSEQ multiplex PCR, and TCRdb holds only the in-frame ones, with some missing. The sample consists of under 200,000 clones, under 85% of them appearing once. Input material: peripheral blood. The receptors were gathered from a man between 65 and 80 years old with acute or convalescent COVID-19.

This rearrangement joins TRBV5-8 to TRBJ1-2, with a weak D call TRBD1 (6 bases). Germline values: CDR1 SGHTS, CDR2 YDEGEE. V gave up 2 bases and J gave up 2 bases, with 7 bases separating them. This CDR3 is 13 amino acids long. The CDR3 region is CASSFTGNYGYTF. In nucleotides, the CDR3 is TGTGCCAGCAGCTTTACAGGGAACTATGGCTACACCTTC.

This sequence joins TRBV7-6 and TRBJ2-5, with 8 bases aligning to TRBD1. V gave up 1 base and J gave up 1 base; unmatched junction bases: 2. Germline CDR1 reads SGHVS; CDR2 reads FNYEAQ. CDR3 length: 15 residues. In DNA, the CDR3 is TGTGCCAGCAGCTTAGGCGGGACAGGCCAAGAGACCCAGTACTTC. Protein product: CASSLGGTGQETQYF.

The rearrangement links TRBV5-1 to TRBJ2-1, with a possible D match to TRBD2 (7 bases). This CDR3 has 16 amino acids. The V gene's germline CDR1 is SGHRS and CDR2 YFSETQ. The V gene lost 3 bases and the J gene lost 9 bases, with 22 bases spanning the gap. The chain's CDR3 is CASSYRGGWGDGEQFF. As DNA, the CDR3 is TGCGCCAGCAGCTATCGCGGGGGCTGGGGCGATGGTGAGCAGTTCTTC.

The chain couples TRBV5-1 to TRBJ2-1; D is undetermined. CDR1 and CDR2 from the germline V gene are SGHRS and YFSETQ. The CDR3 totals 14 residues. Trimming pared 3 bases from V and 5 bases from J, leaving 12 bases between. Here the CDR3 reads CASSSPPGDNEQFF. The CDR3 region has the DNA TGCGCCAGCAGCTCTCCCCCGGGTGACAATGAGCAGTTCTTC.

The chain recombines TRBV28 with TRBJ1-5; tentatively, D is TRBD1 (6 bases). CDR1 is MDHEN, CDR2 SYDVKM, per germline. V was shortened by 8 bases and J by 6 bases, with 17 bases between the two germline ends. This CDR3 contains 14 residues. The CDR3 region is CASVRGGGSQPQHF. In DNA form, the CDR3 reads TGTGCCAGCGTCCGGGGAGGGGGAAGTCAGCCCCAGCATTTT. The whole variable domain, remainder taken from reference TRBV28 and TRBJ1-5, is DVKVTQSSRYLVKRTGEKVFLECVQDMDHENMFWYRQDPGLGLRLIYFSYDVKMKEKGDIPEGYSVSREKKERFSLILESASTNQTSMYLCASVRGGGSQPQHFGDGTRLSIL.